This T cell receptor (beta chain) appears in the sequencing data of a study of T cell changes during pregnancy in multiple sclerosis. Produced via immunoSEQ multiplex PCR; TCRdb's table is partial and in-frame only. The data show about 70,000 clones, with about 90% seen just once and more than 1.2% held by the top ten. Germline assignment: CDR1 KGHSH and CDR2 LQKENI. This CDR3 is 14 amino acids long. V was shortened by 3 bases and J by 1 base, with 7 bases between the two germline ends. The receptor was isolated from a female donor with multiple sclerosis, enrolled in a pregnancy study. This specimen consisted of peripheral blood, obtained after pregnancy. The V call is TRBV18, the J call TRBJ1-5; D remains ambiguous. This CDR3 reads CASSPGRSNQPQHF. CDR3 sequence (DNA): TGTGCCAGCTCACCGGGGAGAAGCAATCAGCCCCAGCATTTT.